Listed below are T cell receptor beta chains from one sample, sequenced in a study of blood T cell repertoires in COVID-19. Method: immunoSEQ multiplex PCR; TCRdb's copy keeps in-frame clones and lacks some. The repertoire holds around 89,000 clones, with about 78% as singletons. Sequencing was performed on peripheral blood. The receptors were sampled from an elderly woman with acute or convalescent COVID-19. CDR3s include the opening cysteine and the closing phenylalanine or tryptophan. A D gene is named only where the DNA matches it firmly. Expanded clones are given a class, and other clones once, few, many or no size at all.

TRBJ1-5 | - | - | TRBV10-1 | CAYVGRINQPQHF | TGCGCCTATGTGGGCAGGATAAATCAGCCCCAGCATTTT
TRBJ2-1 | TRBD2 | - | TRBV29-1 | CSVAGTSPYNEQFF | TGCAGCGTAGCCGGGACTAGCCCCTACAATGAGCAGTTCTTC
TRBJ1-4 | TRBD1 | - | TRBV7-9 | CASSITGGGNEKLFF | TGTGCCAGCAGCATCACAGGGGGCGGTAATGAAAAACTGTTTTTT
TRBJ1-6 | TRBD1 | - | TRBV5-1 | CASSSGTGAQDSPLHF | TGCGCCAGCAGTTCCGGGACAGGGGCTCAGGATTCACCCCTCCACTTT
TRBJ2-5 | TRBD2 | few | TRBV7-2 | CASSLGSGGAQETQYF | TGTGCCAGCAGCTTAGGTAGCGGGGGGGCCCAAGAGACCCAGTACTTC
TRBJ2-7 | TRBD2 | - | TRBV5-1 | CASSLVQRGDSYEQYF | TGCGCCAGCAGCTTGGTCCAGCGGGGGGACTCCTACGAGCAGTACTTC
TRBJ2-5 | - | few | TRBV9 | CASSVSHQETQYF | TGTGCCAGCAGCGTTAGTCACCAAGAGACCCAGTACTTC
TRBJ1-2 | TRBD1 | - | TRBV18 | CASSPGGQGTGYTF | TGTGCCAGCTCACCAGGGGGACAGGGCACTGGCTACACCTTC
TRBJ2-1 | TRBD1 | - | TRBV19 | CASSISQGAYNEQFF | TGTGCCAGTAGTATAAGCCAGGGGGCCTACAATGAGCAGTTCTTC
TRBJ1-3 | - | few | TRBV10-3 | CAIDSGNTIYF | TGTGCCATCGACTCGGGAAACACCATATATTTT
TRBJ2-3 | TRBD1 | - | TRBV11-1 | CASSVTGADTQYF | TGTGCCAGCAGCGTTACAGGGGCGGATACGCAGTATTTT
TRBJ2-5 | TRBD1 | few | TRBV6-5 | CASRTGQGKTQYF | TGTGCCAGCAGAACGGGACAGGGGAAGACCCAGTACTTC
TRBJ1-2 | TRBD1 | few | TRBV4-3 | CASSQRQGARGGYTF | TGCGCCAGCAGCCAAAGGCAGGGGGCGCGTGGTGGCTACACCTTC
TRBJ1-2 | - | few | TRBV3-1/TRBV3-2 | CASSQDSVFPNYGYTF | TGTGCCAGCAGCCAAGATTCTGTCTTTCCTAACTATGGCTACACCTTC
TRBJ1-2 | - | - | TRBV15 | CATSRDLQGNYGYTF | TGTGCCACCAGCAGAGATCTTCAGGGAAACTATGGCTACACCTTC
TRBJ1-2 | - | - | TRBV6-5 | CASTGNYGYTF | TGTGCCAGCACGGGGAACTATGGCTACACCTTC
TRBJ2-5 | TRBD1 | - | TRBV5-4 | CASSEDRAPRETQYF | TGTGCCAGCAGCGAGGACAGGGCCCCAAGGGAGACCCAGTACTTC
TRBJ1-2 | - | - | TRBV3-1/TRBV3-2 | CASSQDNRGYTF | TGTGCCAGCAGCCAAGATAATCGTGGCTACACCTTC
TRBJ1-2 | TRBD1 | - | TRBV7-3 | CASSPAAGGGYTF | TGTGCCAGCAGCCCGGCGGCAGGGGGTGGCTACACCTTC
TRBJ1-1 | - | - | TRBV15 | CATTRVVGATEAFF | TGTGCCACCACCCGGGTCGTGGGAGCCACTGAAGCTTTCTTT
TRBJ2-7 | - | - | TRBV2 | CASSELSYEQYF | TGTGCCAGCAGTGAACTTTCCTACGAGCAGTACTTC
TRBJ1-2 | TRBD1 | - | TRBV19 | CATAGTGGFYGYTF | TGTGCCACGGCCGGGACAGGGGGCTTCTATGGCTACACCTTC
TRBJ2-1 | TRBD1 | - | TRBV7-3 | CASSPQRPTTGGWDNEQFF | TGTGCCAGCAGCCCCCAAAGGCCTACCACAGGGGGCTGGGACAATGAGCAGTTCTTC
TRBJ2-5 | TRBD2 | - | TRBV30 | CAWSVTSGGAETQYF | TGTGCCTGGAGTGTAACTAGCGGGGGGGCGGAGACCCAGTACTTC
TRBJ1-1 | TRBD1 | - | TRBV4-1 | CASSRTGRNTEAFF | TGCGCCAGCAGCCGGACAGGGAGGAACACTGAAGCTTTCTTT
TRBJ2-7 | - | - | TRBV5-1 | CASARRGGPTYEQYF | TGCGCCAGCGCCCGGAGGGGGGGCCCTACCTACGAGCAGTACTTC
TRBJ2-1 | TRBD2 | - | TRBV27 | CASSLSRGAHNEQFF | TGTGCCAGCAGTTTATCGCGGGGGGCCCACAATGAGCAGTTCTTC
TRBJ2-5 | TRBD1 | - | TRBV6-2/TRBV6-3 | CASSYMTGRETQYF | TGTGCCAGCAGTTACATGACAGGGAGAGAGACCCAGTACTTC
TRBJ2-2 | - | - | TRBV9 | CASSVGGRGVELFF | TGTGCCAGCAGCGTAGGAGGCAGGGGGGTTGAGCTGTTTTTT
TRBJ2-3 | - | - | TRBV27 | CASSPLSADTQYF | TGTGCCAGCAGCCCTCTGTCGGCAGATACGCAGTATTTT
TRBJ1-5 | TRBD1 | - | TRBV6-2/TRBV6-3 | CASSYPLRGLRNQPQHF | TGTGCCAGCAGTTACCCCCTAAGGGGGCTGCGCAATCAGCCCCAGCATTTT
TRBJ1-5 | - | - | TRBV30 | CAWSPVDGNQPQHF | TGTGCCTGGAGTCCGGTAGACGGGAATCAGCCCCAGCATTTT
TRBJ1-4 | - | - | TRBV2 | CASSVQGVGEKLFF | TGTGCCAGCAGCGTACAGGGTGTAGGGGAAAAACTGTTTTTT
TRBJ1-5 | TRBD1 | once | TRBV19 | CATRDRGNQPQHF | TGTGCCACCCGGGACAGGGGGAACCAGCCCCAGCATTTT
TRBJ1-5 | TRBD1 | - | TRBV7-9 | CASSSGQGVFFGSNQPQHF | TGTGCCAGCAGCTCCGGACAGGGAGTTTTTTTTGGTAGCAATCAGCCCCAGCATTTT
TRBJ1-1 | - | - | TRBV28 | CASSLGRDTEAFF | TGTGCCAGCAGTTTAGGGCGAGACACTGAAGCTTTCTTT
TRBJ2-3 | TRBD1 | - | TRBV18 | CASSSRGSSTDTQYF | TGTGCCAGCTCATCCAGGGGGTCTAGCACAGATACGCAGTATTTT
TRBJ2-7 | TRBD2 | - | TRBV7-2 | CASSLASGGVYEQYF | TGTGCCAGCAGCTTAGCTAGCGGGGGGGTATACGAGCAGTACTTC
TRBJ1-4 | - | - | TRBV5-5 | CASSLTSENEKLFF | TGTGCCAGCAGCTTGACTTCGGAGAATGAAAAACTGTTTTTT
TRBJ1-2 | - | - | TRBV7-2 | CASSYRQPNYGYTF | TGTGCCAGCAGCTATAGACAGCCTAACTATGGCTACACCTTC